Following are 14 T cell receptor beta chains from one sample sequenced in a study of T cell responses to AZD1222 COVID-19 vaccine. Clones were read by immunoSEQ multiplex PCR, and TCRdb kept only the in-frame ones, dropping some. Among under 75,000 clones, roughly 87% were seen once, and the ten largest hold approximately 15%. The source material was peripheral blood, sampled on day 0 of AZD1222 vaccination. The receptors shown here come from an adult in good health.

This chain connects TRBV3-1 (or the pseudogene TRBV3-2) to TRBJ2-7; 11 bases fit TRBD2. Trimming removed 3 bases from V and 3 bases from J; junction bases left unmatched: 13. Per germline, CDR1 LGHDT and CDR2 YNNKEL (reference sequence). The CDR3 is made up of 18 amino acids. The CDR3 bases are TGTGCCAGCAGCCACAAGACCCTAGCGGGAGGTGGTCTCTACGAGCAGTACTTC. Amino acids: CASSHKTLAGGGLYEQYF.

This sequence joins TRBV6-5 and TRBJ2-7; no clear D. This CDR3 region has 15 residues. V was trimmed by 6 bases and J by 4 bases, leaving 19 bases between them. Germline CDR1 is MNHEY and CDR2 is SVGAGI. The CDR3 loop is CASSLNPPMVYEQYF. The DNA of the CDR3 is TGTGCCAGCAGCCTCAATCCACCGATGGTATACGAGCAGTACTTC.

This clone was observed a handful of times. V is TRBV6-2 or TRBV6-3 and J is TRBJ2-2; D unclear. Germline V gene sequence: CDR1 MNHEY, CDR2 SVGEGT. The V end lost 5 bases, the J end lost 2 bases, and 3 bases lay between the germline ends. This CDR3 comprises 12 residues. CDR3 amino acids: CASSHNTGELFF. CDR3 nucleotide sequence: TGTGCCAGCAGTCATAACACCGGGGAGCTGTTTTTT.

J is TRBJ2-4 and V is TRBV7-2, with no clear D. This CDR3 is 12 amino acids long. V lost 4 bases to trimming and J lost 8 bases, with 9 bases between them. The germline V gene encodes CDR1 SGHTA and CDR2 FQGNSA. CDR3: CASSSSRDIQYF. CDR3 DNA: TGTGCCAGCAGCTCGTCCCGAGACATTCAGTACTTC.

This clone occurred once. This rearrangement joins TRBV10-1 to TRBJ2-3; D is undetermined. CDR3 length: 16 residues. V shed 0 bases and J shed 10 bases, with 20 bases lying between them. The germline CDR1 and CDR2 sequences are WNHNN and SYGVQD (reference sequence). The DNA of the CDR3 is TGCGCCAGCAGTGAGTCGACTTGCGGCAGCCTCCCCCCGCAGTATTTT. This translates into CASSESTCGSLPPQYF.

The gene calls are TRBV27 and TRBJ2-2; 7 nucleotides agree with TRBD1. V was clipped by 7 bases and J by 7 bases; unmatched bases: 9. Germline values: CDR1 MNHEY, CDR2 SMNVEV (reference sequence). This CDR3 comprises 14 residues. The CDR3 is CASNQLRGRGELFF. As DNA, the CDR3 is TGTGCCAGCAACCAACTAAGGGGGCGCGGGGAGCTGTTTTTT.

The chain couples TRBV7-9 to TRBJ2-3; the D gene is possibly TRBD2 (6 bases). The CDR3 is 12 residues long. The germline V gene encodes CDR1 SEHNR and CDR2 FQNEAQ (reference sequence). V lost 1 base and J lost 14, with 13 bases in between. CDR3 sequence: CASSLELGTPYF. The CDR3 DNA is TGTGCCAGCAGCTTAGAACTAGGGACTCCGTATTTT.

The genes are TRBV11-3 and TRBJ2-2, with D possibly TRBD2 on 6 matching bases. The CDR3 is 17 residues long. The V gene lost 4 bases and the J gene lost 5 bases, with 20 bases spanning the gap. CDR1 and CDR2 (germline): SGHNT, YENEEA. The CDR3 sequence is CASSSYGGGWGTGELFF. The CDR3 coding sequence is TGTGCCAGCAGCTCATATGGGGGAGGATGGGGAACCGGGGAGCTGTTTTTT.

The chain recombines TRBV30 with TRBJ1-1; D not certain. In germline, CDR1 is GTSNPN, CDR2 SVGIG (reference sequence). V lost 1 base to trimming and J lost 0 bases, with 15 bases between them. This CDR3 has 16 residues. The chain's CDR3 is CAWSGIRAPMNTEAFF. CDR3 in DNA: TGTGCCTGGAGTGGTATTCGGGCCCCGATGAACACTGAAGCTTTCTTT.

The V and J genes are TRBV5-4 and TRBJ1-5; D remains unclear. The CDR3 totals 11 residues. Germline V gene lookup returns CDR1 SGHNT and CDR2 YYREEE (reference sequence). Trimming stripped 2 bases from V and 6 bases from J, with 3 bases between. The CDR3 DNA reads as TGTGCCAGCAGCTTCGGTCAGCCCCAGCATTTT. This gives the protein CASSFGQPQHF.

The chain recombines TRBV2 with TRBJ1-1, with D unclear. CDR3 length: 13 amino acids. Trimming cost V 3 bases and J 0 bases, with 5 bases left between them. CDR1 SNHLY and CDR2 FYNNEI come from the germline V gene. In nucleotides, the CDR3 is TGTGCCAGCAGTGACGGGCTGAACACTGAAGCTTTCTTT. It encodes CASSDGLNTEAFF.

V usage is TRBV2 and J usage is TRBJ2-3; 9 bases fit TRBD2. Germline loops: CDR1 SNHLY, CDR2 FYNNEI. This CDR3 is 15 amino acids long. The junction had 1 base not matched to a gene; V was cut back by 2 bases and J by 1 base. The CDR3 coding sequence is TGTGCCAGCAGTGAATTAGCGGGGGGCACAGATACGCAGTATTTT. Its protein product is CASSELAGGTDTQYF.

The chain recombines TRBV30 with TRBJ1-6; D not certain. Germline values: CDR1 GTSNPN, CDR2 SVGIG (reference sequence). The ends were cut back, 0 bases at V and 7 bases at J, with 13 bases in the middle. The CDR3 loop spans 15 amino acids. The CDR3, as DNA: TGTGCCTGGAGTGTTTCCCCCCTACCGAATTCACCCCTCCACTTT. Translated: CAWSVSPLPNSPLHF.

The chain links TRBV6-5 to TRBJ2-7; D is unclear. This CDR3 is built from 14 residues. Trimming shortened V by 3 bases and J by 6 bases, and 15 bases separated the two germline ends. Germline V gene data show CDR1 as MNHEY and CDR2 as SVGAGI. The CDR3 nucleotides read TGTGCCAGCAGTTATGGATCACAAATGTTCGAGCAGTACTTC. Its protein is CASSYGSQMFEQYF.